The 10 T cell receptor beta chains reported below all come from one sample, sequenced in a study of T cells in Graves' hyperthyroidism and ophthalmopathy. Amplification targeted TCR beta CDR3 regions from RNA transcripts. The HTBI primer set served for first-round RT-PCR of the TCR CDR3. TCRdb ran MiXCR on the multiplex PCR reads and lists one entry per CDR3 protein. This sample has about 420,000 distinct CDR3 sequences, with around 15% found just once. Sequencing was performed on blood. The receptors stem from a woman under 30 with Graves' hyperthyroidism.

The chain uses TRBV13 and TRBJ2-1, with D perhaps matching TRBD2 (6 bases). Germline loops: CDR1 PRHDT, CDR2 FYEKMQ (reference sequence). V shed 5 bases and J shed 5 bases, with 22 bases lying between them. The CDR3 is made up of 17 amino acids. The CDR3 loop is CASSPSQWVAVHNEQFF. CDR3 sequence (DNA): TGTGCCAGCAGCCCGTCGCAGTGGGTAGCGGTTCACAATGAGCAGTTCTTC.

This clonotype appeared many times. The chain employs TRBV6-1 and TRBJ2-7; TRBD2 might be the D (6 bases). In germline, CDR1 is MNHNS, CDR2 SASEGT. V lost 8 bases and J 5 bases, leaving 19 bases between the germline ends. The CDR3 is 14 amino acids. CDR3 loop: CASGIGGSLHEQYF. DNA for the CDR3: TGTGCCAGCGGAATAGGAGGGTCCCTCCACGAGCAGTACTTC.

Many counts were recorded for this clonotype. J is TRBJ2-5 and V is TRBV7-2, with D unclear. V lost 3 bases and J 5 bases, leaving 10 bases between the germline ends. The V gene's germline CDR1 is SGHTA and CDR2 FQGNSA. CDR3 size: 13 residues. The CDR3 region has the DNA TGTGCCAGCAGCTTTGGGGTTTCGGAGACCCAGTACTTC. Protein: CASSFGVSETQYF.

The table lists this clonotype with a count of one. V usage is TRBV11-2 and J usage is TRBJ2-5, with D maybe TRBD2 (7 bases). The V end was cut by 4 bases, the J end by 5 bases, with 20 bases between. This CDR3 contains 16 residues. Germline CDR1 reads SGHAT; CDR2 reads FQNNGV. The CDR3, as DNA: TGTGCCAGCAGCTCCGAGGGGGGGGGCCCGGGGGAGACCCAGTACTTC. Amino acid sequence: CASSSEGGGPGETQYF. The variable domain in full, with the rest retrieved from reference TRBV11-2 and TRBJ2-5, is EAGVAQSPRYKIIEKRQSVAFWCNPISGHATLYWYQQILGQGPKLLIQFQNNGVVDDSQLPKDRFSAERLKGVDSTLKIQPAKLEDSAVYLCASSSEGGGPGETQYFGPGTRLLVL.

The V call is TRBV7-2, the J call TRBJ2-3, with 8 bases lining up with TRBD2. CDR3 size: 16 residues. V lost 5 bases to trimming and J lost 5 bases; unmatched junction nucleotides: 12. Germline V gives CDR1 SGHTA, CDR2 FQGNSA. The CDR3 region is CASSQDPAGVIDTQYF. As DNA, the CDR3 is TGTGCCAGCAGCCAAGACCCAGCGGGAGTAATAGATACGCAGTATTTT.

The rearrangement links TRBV9 to TRBJ2-3; 7 bases map to TRBD2. The CDR3 is made up of 12 amino acids. V lost 3 bases and J lost 8; bases outside the gene matches: 3. Germline V gene sequence: CDR1 SGDLS, CDR2 YYNGEE. CDR3 in DNA: TGTGCCAGCAGCGGGATAGCGGGTACGCAGTATTTT. Amino acid sequence: CASSGIAGTQYF.

The chain employs TRBV6-1 and TRBJ2-6, with unresolved D. Per germline, CDR1 MNHNS and CDR2 SASEGT. The CDR3 runs 16 residues. V lost 3 bases to trimming and J lost 2 bases, with 11 bases between them. The CDR3 protein is CASSEFRLPGANVLTF. CDR3 coding DNA: TGTGCCAGCAGTGAGTTCCGGCTTCCTGGGGCCAACGTCCTGACTTTC.

The DNA of the CDR3 is TGTGCCACCGGGGACAGCTTGAACACTGAAGCTTTCTTT. Residues: CATGDSLNTEAFF. The rearrangement uses TRBV24-1 and TRBJ1-1; 7 bases agree with TRBD1. Unmatched junction bases numbered 3, after V lost 9 bases and J lost 0 bases. The germline gives CDR1 KGHDR, CDR2 SFDVKD. This CDR3 region has 13 residues.

This clonotype was counted ten times or more. The chain carries TRBV12-3 or TRBV12-4 and TRBJ2-4; either TRBD1 or TRBD2 may fit D (5 bases each). Between the trimmed V and J ends, which lost 6 bases and 5 bases, there was a span of 8 bases. This CDR3 contains 12 residues. The CDR3 DNA follows: TGTGCCAGCAGCCGAGGGGAAAACATTCAGTACTTC. This sequence encodes CASSRGENIQYF.

The gene calls are TRBV20-1 and TRBJ2-7; D may match TRBD1 or TRBD2 (8 bases each). Germline-derived CDR1 and CDR2 are DFQATT and SNEGSKA (reference sequence). V was pared by 4 bases and J by 6 bases, with 25 bases between. This CDR3 region has 16 residues. The CDR3, as DNA: TGCAGTGCTACCTCCGCGGGAGGTCAGGGGGCAGGCGAGCAGTACTTC. It translates to CSATSAGGQGAGEQYF.